This T cell receptor beta chain is from a study of T cells in Graves' hyperthyroidism and ophthalmopathy. RNA transcripts provided the source from which TCR beta CDR3 regions were amplified. With the HTBI primer set, the TCR CDR3 went through a first round of RT-PCR. TCRdb passed the multiplex PCR reads through MiXCR, listing each CDR3 protein once. The repertoire holds 660,000 or so distinct CDR3 sequences, less than 25% seen once, with roughly a third in the top ten. This clonotype was recorded many times. Among ophthalmopathy patients, the Clinical Activity Score reached at least 3, the NOSPECS grade reached at least 4, and duration remained under 3 months. Germline loops: CDR1 DFQATT, CDR2 SNEGSKA (reference sequence). The length of the CDR3 is 15 residues. V dropped 1 base and J dropped 9; count of bases not matched to a gene: 7.

This chain uses TRBV20-1 with TRBJ2-1; 12 bases map to TRBD2. The sequenced sample was blood. The origin of this receptor is a man in his thirties or forties with Graves' ophthalmopathy. The DNA of the CDR3 is TGCAGTGCTAGAGTTCTAGCGGGAGGGCAAAGTGAGCAGTTCTTC. This gives the protein CSARVLAGGQSEQFF.